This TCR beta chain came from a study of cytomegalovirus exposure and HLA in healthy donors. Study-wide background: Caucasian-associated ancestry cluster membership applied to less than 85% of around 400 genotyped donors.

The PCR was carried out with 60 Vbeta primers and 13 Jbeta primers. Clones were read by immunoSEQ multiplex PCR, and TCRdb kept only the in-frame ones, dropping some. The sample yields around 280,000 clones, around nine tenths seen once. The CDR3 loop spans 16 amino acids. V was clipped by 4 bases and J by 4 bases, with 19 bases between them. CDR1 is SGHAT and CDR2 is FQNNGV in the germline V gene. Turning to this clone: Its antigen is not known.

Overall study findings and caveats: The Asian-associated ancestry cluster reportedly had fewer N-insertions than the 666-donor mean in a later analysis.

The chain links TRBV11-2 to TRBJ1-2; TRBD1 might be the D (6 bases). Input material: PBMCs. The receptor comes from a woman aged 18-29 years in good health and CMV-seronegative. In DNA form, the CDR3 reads TGTGCCAGCAGCTCCATACAGGGTCGTGGCGGCTATGGCTACACCTTC. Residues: CASSSIQGRGGYGYTF.